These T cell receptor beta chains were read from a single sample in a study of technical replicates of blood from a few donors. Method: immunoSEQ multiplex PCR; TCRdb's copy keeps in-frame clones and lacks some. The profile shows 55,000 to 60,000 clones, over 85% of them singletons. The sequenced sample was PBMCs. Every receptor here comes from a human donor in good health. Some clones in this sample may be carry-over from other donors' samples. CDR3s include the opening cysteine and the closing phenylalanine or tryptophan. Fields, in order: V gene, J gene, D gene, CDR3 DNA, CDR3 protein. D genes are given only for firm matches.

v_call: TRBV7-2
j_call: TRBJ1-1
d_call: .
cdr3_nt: TGTGCCAGCAGCCTCAACAGTCGTGAAGCTTTCTTT
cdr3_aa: CASSLNSREAFF

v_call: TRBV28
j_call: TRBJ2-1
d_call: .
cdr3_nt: TGTGCCAGCAGTACACAGGGTCATGAGCAGTTCTTC
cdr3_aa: CASSTQGHEQFF

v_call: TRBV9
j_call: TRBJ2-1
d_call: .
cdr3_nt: TGTGCCAGCAGCGTATACAGCGGAGCCTCCTACAATGAGCAGTTCTTC
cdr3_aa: CASSVYSGASYNEQFF

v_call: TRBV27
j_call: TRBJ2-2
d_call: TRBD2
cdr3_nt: TGTGCCAGCAGCCTTACTAGCGCGAACACCGGGGAGCTGTTTTTT
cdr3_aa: CASSLTSANTGELFF

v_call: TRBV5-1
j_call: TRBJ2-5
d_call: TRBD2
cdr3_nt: TGCGCCAGCAGCTCAGGACTAGCGGGGAAGGCGGAGACCCAGTACTTC
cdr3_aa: CASSSGLAGKAETQYF

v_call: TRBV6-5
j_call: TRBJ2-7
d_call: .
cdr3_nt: TGTGCCAGCAGTTACGGGGGGACCTACGAGCAGTACTTC
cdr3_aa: CASSYGGTYEQYF

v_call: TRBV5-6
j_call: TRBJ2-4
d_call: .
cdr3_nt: TGTGCCAGCAGCTTGGTAGGACAGCAAAACATTCAGTACTTC
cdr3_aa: CASSLVGQQNIQYF

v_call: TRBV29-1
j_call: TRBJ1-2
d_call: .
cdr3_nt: TGCAGCGTTCGGACTGAGAACTATGGCTACACCTTC
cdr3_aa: CSVRTENYGYTF

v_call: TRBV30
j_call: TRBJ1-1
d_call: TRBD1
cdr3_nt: TGTGCCTGGAGTGCCGGGACAGCCACTGAAGCTTTCTTT
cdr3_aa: CAWSAGTATEAFF

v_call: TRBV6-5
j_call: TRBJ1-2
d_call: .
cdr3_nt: TGTGCCAGCAGAACACAGAACTATGGCTACACCTTC
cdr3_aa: CASRTQNYGYTF

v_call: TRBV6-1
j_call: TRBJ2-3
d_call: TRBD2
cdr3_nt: TGTGCCAGCAGTGAAATGAGCGGGAGCAGCGATACGCAGTATTTT
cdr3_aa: CASSEMSGSSDTQYF

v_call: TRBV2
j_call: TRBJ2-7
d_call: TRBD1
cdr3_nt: TGTGCCAGCAGTCCGGGACAGGGGGTGGTCTACGAGCAGTACTTC
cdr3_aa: CASSPGQGVVYEQYF

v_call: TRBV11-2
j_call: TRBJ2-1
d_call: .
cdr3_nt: TGTGCCAGCAGCTTAGCTTCAGCGGAGCCAATCCATGAGCAGTTCTTC
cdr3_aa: CASSLASAEPIHEQFF

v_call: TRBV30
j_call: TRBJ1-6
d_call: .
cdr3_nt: TGTGCCTGGAGTCTCCTCTATAATTCACCCCTCCACTTT
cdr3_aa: CAWSLLYNSPLHF

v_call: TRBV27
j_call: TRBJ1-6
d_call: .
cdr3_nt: TGTGCCAGCATGAGGCGACCGGGGGGGAATTCACCCCTCCACTTT
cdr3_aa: CASMRRPGGNSPLHF

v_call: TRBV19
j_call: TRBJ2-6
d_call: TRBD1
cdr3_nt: TGTGCCAGTAGTATTAGGGGACAGGGACTTCGAAATGCCAACGTCCTGACTTTC
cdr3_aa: CASSIRGQGLRNANVLTF

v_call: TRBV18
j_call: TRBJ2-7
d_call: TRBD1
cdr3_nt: TGTGCCAGCTCCCGGGACAGTAAATACGAGCAGTACTTC
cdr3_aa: CASSRDSKYEQYF